This T cell receptor (beta chain) was recorded in a study of blood T cell repertoires in COVID-19 (dated by TCRdb to 2018 to 2021). About the investigation overall: Samples covering the acute and convalescent phases of COVID-19 were provided by collaborators in the United States, Italy and Spain. The material from the prospective study consisted of cDNA or gDNA derived from T cells, B-cell-depleted T cells, or PBMCs. The dataset comprised deeply sampled blood TCRbeta repertoires from subjects exposed to, actively infected with, or recovered from COVID-19. The repertoires were released in a freely available public database meant as a resource for research on the immune response to SARS-CoV-2. Samples came from the ongoing ImmuneRACE study (first 160 participants) plus 1,254 subjects from 6 global collaborators. Sample metadata almost always included a de-identified subject ID, COVID-19 status, age in years and sex. HLA class I and class II types, where available, came from metadata supplied by the sample provider rather than from assay-based typing. Broad study findings and their caveats: Clinical and demographic metadata were provided uncurated, with the amount varying by source and participant.

As for this clone: Its recognized antigen is unknown. No base quality values were provided; no much bigger clone lies one nucleotide off.

TCRbeta CDR3 regions were amplified from genomic DNA by means of the immunoSEQ Assay, a bias-controlled multiplex PCR. Under the source paper's analysis protocol: Nucleated cell counts per sample were estimated from amplification of reference gene primers within the assay. To quantify the absolute abundance of each unique TCRbeta CDR3 rearrangement, sequence reads were collapsed and filtered. Productive Simpson clonality was computed per sample as the square root of Simpson's diversity index over productive rearrangements. TCRdb took over this immuneACCESS table, retaining in-frame rearrangements with V and J assigned. Such tables are incomplete; in checked studies, under half of the missing clones stem from an unresolved V gene, and the remainder is unexplained. V and J calls and clone size come straight from that table; D and trimming were deduced from the DNA. The sample profile shows around 42,000 clones; about 80% of them were found once. The top ten hold 38% of the sample.

V lost 6 bases and J lost 3 bases, and the count of bases not matched to a germline gene is 7. Per the germline V gene, MNHEY is the CDR1 and SVGAGI is the CDR2. The CDR3, from cysteine to phenylalanine, totals 15 residues. This entry keeps only the CDR3 DNA: 45 bases, framed from base 1. Each collaborating institution followed its own protocols to collect whole blood in K2EDTA tubes. For TCRbeta analysis, collaborators shipped samples as frozen whole blood, isolated PBMCs, or DNA extracted from either of those sample types. The receptor comes from a man older than 75 with active or convalescent COVID-19. Sequencing input: peripheral blood. The rearranged segments are TRBV6-5 and TRBJ2-1; TRBD1 matches 8 bases in the middle. CDR3 protein: CASSLDRVFYNEQFF. The bases are TGTGCCAGCAGCCTGGACAGGGTGTTCTACAATGAGCAGTTCTTC.